This TCR beta chain was observed in a study of blood T cell repertoires in COVID-19. Study details: Samples came from the United States, Italy and Spain, spanning acute and convalescent COVID-19. PBMCs, B-cell-depleted T cells, or T cells were the source of the cDNA or gDNA that made up the material.

As handled by the study authors: Researchers report that nucleated cell counts were estimated from reference gene primer amplification. Sequencing used immunoSEQ multiplex PCR; TCRdb keeps in-frame clones, though not all of them. The D gene and trimming were derived from the DNA, and the V and J assignments and clone size from that table. The sample lists about 97,000 clones, 80% to 95% occurring once. Seattle's cohort entered during active infection and was followed longitudinally. This clone was found once. CDR1 and CDR2 (germline): SGHAT, FQNNGV. V lost 0 bases and J lost 5, with 19 bases in between. The CDR3 runs 17 residues.

The chain links TRBV11-2 to TRBJ2-5; tentative D call: TRBD2 (5 bases). The specimen sequenced was peripheral blood. The sequence came from a woman between 45 and 65 years old with COVID-19, enrolled during active disease. The DNA of the CDR3 is TGTGCCAGCAGCTTAGATCCCGGGGTCAAACCACCGGAGACCCAGTACTTC. Translated: CASSLDPGVKPPETQYF.